Presented here are 21 T cell receptor beta chains from one specimen sequenced in a study of blood T cell repertoires in COVID-19. Only in-frame clones appear in the TCRdb table, and some are missing; sequencing was by immunoSEQ multiplex PCR. The repertoire has some 130,000 clones, about 87% of them found once; the top ten carry about 9.3%. Material for sequencing was peripheral blood. Every receptor here comes from a man aged 45-65 years with acute or convalescent COVID-19.

The rearrangement uses TRBV25-1 and TRBJ2-5; 9 bases are a match to TRBD2. Trimming cost V 2 bases and J 4 bases; bases outside gene matches: 8. The CDR3 has 16 residues. Germline V lookup: CDR1 MGHDK, CDR2 SYGVNS. The CDR3 region is CASSEGDSGRLETQYF. The CDR3 nucleotides are TGTGCCAGCAGTGAAGGGGATAGCGGGAGACTAGAGACCCAGTACTTC.

CDR3 in amino acids: CASSPGTGGNTIYF. The CDR3 region has the DNA TGTGCCAGCAGTCCCGGGACAGGGGGAAACACCATATATTTT. The V and J genes are TRBV6-5 and TRBJ1-3, with 9 bases fitting TRBD1. Germline V CDR1 and CDR2: MNHEY, SVGAGI. V shed 5 bases and J 4 bases; nucleotides not matched to a gene: 3. The CDR3 is 14 amino acids.

This rearrangement joins TRBV2 to TRBJ2-2, with D possibly being TRBD2 (5 bases). The V and J ends lost 6 bases and 8 bases respectively, with 16 bases between them. The CDR3 consists of 14 residues. The germline V gene has CDR1 SNHLY and CDR2 FYNNEI. CDR3 in amino acids: CASSILGGQGELFF. In nucleotides, the CDR3 is TGTGCCAGCAGCATACTAGGAGGTCAGGGGGAGCTGTTTTTT.

The chain links TRBV6-6 to TRBJ2-1; the D gene is possibly TRBD2 (6 bases). The CDR3 spans 13 residues. Trimming removed 4 bases at V and 4 bases at J, with 8 bases between. From germline, CDR1 is MNHNY and CDR2 SVGAGI (reference sequence). The CDR3 is CASSLAEYNEQFF. CDR3 nucleotides: TGTGCCAGCAGTTTAGCGGAGTACAATGAGCAGTTCTTC.

Notes on this clone: One end of the junction is discordant with germline, which a read error may explain. This chain joins TRBV6-5 and TRBJ1-6; no reliable D call. Germline CDR1 reads MNHEY; CDR2 reads SVGAGI. This CDR3 comprises 11 residues. DNA of the CDR3: TGTGCCAGCACCTTCGGGTCCCACCTAAACTTT. Its translation: CASTFGSHLNF.

V gene TRBV18 combines with J gene TRBJ2-6; no definite D call. This CDR3 is built from 15 residues. V was shortened by 2 bases and J by 4 bases, with 9 bases between the two germline ends. Looked up from germline, CDR1 is KGHSH and CDR2 is LQKENI. The CDR3 nucleotides read TGTGCCAGCTCACCAGCCCGGTCAGGGGCCAACGTCCTGACTTTC. As protein: CASSPARSGANVLTF.

V gene TRBV28 combines with J gene TRBJ1-2, with TRBD1 matching over 8 bases. The CDR3 totals 13 residues. The V and J ends lost 6 bases and 5 bases, in that order; junction bases with no gene match: 5. Looked up from germline, CDR1 is MDHEN and CDR2 is SYDVKM. The CDR3 here is CASRNRGNYGYTF. The DNA for the CDR3 is TGTGCCAGCAGAAACAGGGGGAATTATGGCTACACCTTC.

J is TRBJ2-7 and V is TRBV5-1; possible D gene TRBD1, 6 bases. V was shortened by 2 bases and J by 5 bases, with 8 bases between the two germline ends. This CDR3 is built from 12 residues. Germline values: CDR1 SGHRS, CDR2 YFSETQ. The CDR3 DNA follows: TGCGCCAGCAGCTTACAGGGCCACGAGCAGTACTTC. Protein: CASSLQGHEQYF.

The rearrangement joins TRBV5-4 to TRBJ1-6, with 12 bases fitting TRBD1. Trimming removed 4 bases from V and 17 bases from J; junction bases left unmatched: 13. This CDR3 comprises 15 residues. CDR1 SGHNT and CDR2 YYREEE come from the germline V gene (reference sequence). CDR3 residues: CASSRTGTGGSEIHF. CDR3 DNA sequence: TGTGCCAGCAGCCGGACCGGGACAGGGGGCTCTGAAATCCACTTT.

The chain is built from TRBV11-1 and TRBJ1-2; 7 nucleotides agree with TRBD1. After removal of 6 bases from V and 4 bases from J, the junction contained 11 bases not matched to a gene. The CDR3 is 15 residues long. Germline V gene data show CDR1 as SGHAT and CDR2 as FQDESV (reference sequence). The CDR3 here is CASSSTGALGYGYTF. CDR3 DNA: TGTGCCAGCAGTTCCACAGGGGCCCTTGGCTATGGCTACACCTTC.

The J gene is TRBJ1-5, the V gene TRBV11-2; D ambiguous. This CDR3 contains 13 residues. Germline V gene sequence: CDR1 SGHAT, CDR2 FQNNGV. Trimming stripped 5 bases from V and 5 bases from J, with 10 bases between. CDR3 DNA sequence: TGTGCCAGCAGCCAGGAGGTTGATCAGCCCCAGCATTTT. Translating gives CASSQEVDQPQHF.

The V call is TRBV6-5, the J call TRBJ1-2; TRBD1 is a possible D gene (6 bases). This CDR3 region has 14 residues. V was shortened by 8 bases and J by 4 bases, with 17 bases between the two germline ends. Germline V gene sequence: CDR1 MNHEY, CDR2 SVGAGI. The CDR3, as DNA: TGTGCCAGCGAAATAAACAGGGCTTTCTATGGCTACACCTTC. It specifies CASEINRAFYGYTF.

The J gene is TRBJ2-7, the V gene TRBV29-1; TRBD1 agrees at 10 bases. The CDR3 totals 14 residues. Per the germline V gene, CDR1 is SQVTM and CDR2 is ANQGSEA. V lost 7 bases and J lost 3; bases outside the gene matches: 9. The CDR3 loop reads CSATRGTGDYEQYF. The CDR3 bases are TGCAGCGCCACCCGGGGGACAGGGGACTACGAGCAGTACTTC.

J is TRBJ2-1 and V is TRBV3-1 (or the pseudogene TRBV3-2), with D tentatively TRBD1 (5 bases). The CDR3 is 13 amino acids. Trimming removed 0 bases from V and 15 bases from J, with 15 bases in between. Looked up from germline, CDR1 is LGHDT and CDR2 is YNNKEL (reference sequence). In DNA form, the CDR3 reads TGTGCCAGCAGCCAAGATCTAATACAGGCTCCGTTCTTC. Its translation: CASSQDLIQAPFF.

The chain uses TRBV5-6 and TRBJ2-3; possible D gene TRBD1, 6 bases. The germline gives CDR1 SGHDT, CDR2 YYEEEE. This CDR3 region has 14 residues. Trimming cost V 3 bases and J 5 bases, with 13 bases left between them. The CDR3 DNA follows: TGTGCCAGCAGCTCGTTGCAGGGGTTAGATACGCAGTATTTT. The encoded protein is CASSSLQGLDTQYF.

This chain links TRBV3-1 (or the pseudogene TRBV3-2) with TRBJ2-5, with D uncertain. Germline lookup yields CDR1 LGHDT and CDR2 YNNKEL (reference sequence). The ends were cut back, 4 bases at V and 7 bases at J, with 13 bases in the middle. The CDR3 is 13 amino acids. CDR3 protein: CASSPSSLGTQYF. In nucleotides, the CDR3 is TGTGCCAGCAGCCCCTCTTCACTCGGGACCCAGTACTTC.

The chain carries TRBV27 and TRBJ1-4; D is undetermined. V dropped 3 bases and J dropped 5 bases, with 7 bases sitting between them. Germline CDR1 is MNHEY and CDR2 is SMNVEV (reference sequence). The CDR3 consists of 13 residues. This chain's CDR3 is CASSLTGNEKLFF. The DNA of the CDR3 is TGTGCCAGCAGTTTGACCGGGAATGAAAAACTGTTTTTT.

Only one count was recorded for this clone. The chain employs TRBV19 and TRBJ2-6; D not certain. There are 16 residues in the CDR3. Germline V gives CDR1 LNHDA, CDR2 SQIVND (reference sequence). V lost 3 bases and J 0 bases, leaving 9 bases between the germline ends. In DNA form, the CDR3 reads TGTGCCAGTAGTATCGTAGTCCTCTCTGGGGCCAACGTCCTGACTTTC. As protein: CASSIVVLSGANVLTF.

J is TRBJ2-1 and V is TRBV24-1, with no clear D. V was cut by 3 bases and J by 6 bases, with 8 bases left in between. From germline, CDR1 is KGHDR and CDR2 SFDVKD. CDR3 length equals 13 residues. The CDR3 here is CATSDSSGNEQFF. The DNA for the CDR3 is TGTGCCACCAGTGATAGTTCGGGCAATGAGCAGTTCTTC.

The J gene is TRBJ2-3, the V gene TRBV18; D might be TRBD2 (6 bases). CDR3 length equals 15 residues. The V gene's germline CDR1 is KGHSH and CDR2 LQKENI. V was cut by 6 bases and J by 6 bases, with 19 bases left in between. The CDR3 DNA reads as TGTGCCAGCTCCTCGGAGGGAGCAGTTGGCGATACGCAGTATTTT. This translates into CASSSEGAVGDTQYF.

The chain employs TRBV30 and TRBJ1-1; D perhaps matches TRBD1 (5 bases). The CDR3 has 12 amino acids. Germline CDR1 and CDR2: GTSNPN and SVGIG (reference sequence). V lost 3 bases and J 3 bases, leaving 8 bases between the germline ends. CDR3 sequence reads: CAWSGGDTEAFF. The CDR3 DNA reads as TGTGCCTGGAGCGGGGGGGACACTGAAGCTTTCTTT. The full variable domain, its missing parts supplied by reference TRBV30 and TRBJ1-1, is SQTIHQWPATLVQPVGSPLSLECTVEGTSNPNLYWYRQAAGRGLQLLFYSVGIGQISSEVPQNLSASRPQDRQFILSSKKLLLSDSGFYLCAWSGGDTEAFFGQGTRLTVV.